Included here is one T cell receptor beta chain sequence, with context. This entry belongs to a study of control samples from healthy donors and cancer patients. Clones were read by immunoSEQ multiplex PCR, and TCRdb kept only the in-frame ones, dropping some. This sample has roughly 79,000 clones, with about four fifths found just once. The TCR comes from a man aged 45-65 years in good health. Material for sequencing was blood.

DNA for the CDR3: TGTGCCATTGGCAGGAGCAATCAGCCCCAGCATTTT. It yields the protein CAIGRSNQPQHF. The rearrangement links TRBV10-3 to TRBJ1-5; D remains unclear. The CDR3 runs to 12 residues. V gave up 9 bases and J gave up 1 base, with 7 bases separating them. Germline V gives CDR1 ENHRY, CDR2 SYGVKD.